This entry lists 9 T cell receptor beta chains sequenced from one sample in a study of T cell repertoires in cytomegalovirus infection. TCRdb recomputed calls from the reads with MiXCR, one row per CDR3 protein. Here the sample spans 270,000 or so distinct CDR3 sequences, about 17% being singletons. The sequenced material came from CD8+ T cells from PBMCs. These receptors were collected from a human donor in good health (CMV status not recorded). Some clones in this sample may be carry-over from other donors' samples.

This clonotype has just a few counts. The chain has TRBV27 and TRBJ2-7; D call uncertain. Germline assignment: CDR1 MNHEY and CDR2 SMNVEV (reference sequence). The CDR3 consists of 12 residues. V was trimmed by 6 bases and J by 7 bases, leaving 13 bases between them. CDR3 sequence (DNA): TGTGCCAGCAGCCGCTCCGGGTGGGAGCAGTACTTC. Its protein is CASSRSGWEQYF.

The chain recombines TRBV14 with TRBJ2-2; D remains ambiguous. The CDR3 contains 16 residues. Trimming pared 2 bases from V and 0 bases from J, leaving 10 bases between. Germline loops: CDR1 SGHDN, CDR2 FVKESK. DNA for the CDR3: TGTGCCAGCAGCCAACTGACTGGGGCGAACACCGGGGAGCTGTTTTTT. Protein: CASSQLTGANTGELFF.

CDR3 residues: CASNAGSPSQPQHF. DNA of the CDR3: TGTGCCAGCAACGCGGGGAGCCCATCTCAGCCCCAGCATTTT. The chain couples TRBV28 to TRBJ1-5; D not resolved. V was trimmed by 7 bases and J by 6 bases, leaving 16 bases between them. Germline V CDR1 and CDR2: MDHEN, SYDVKM. The CDR3 runs to 14 residues.

The DNA of the CDR3 is TGTGCCAGCAGTGAAGGGGCGCACTACGAGCAGTACTTC. This gives the protein CASSEGAHYEQYF. The gene calls are TRBV2 and TRBJ2-7; unclear D gene. CDR1 SNHLY and CDR2 FYNNEI come from the germline V gene. The CDR3 sequence is 13 residues long. Trimming cost V 1 base and J 3 bases, with 7 bases left between them.

This rearrangement joins TRBV9 to TRBJ2-4; TRBD1 agrees at 8 bases. V lost 0 bases to trimming and J lost 8 bases; unmatched junction nucleotides: 10. The CDR3 totals 16 residues. Germline V gene lookup returns CDR1 SGDLS and CDR2 YYNGEE. CDR3 sequence: CASSVASGGLADIQYF. The CDR3 DNA reads TGTGCCAGCAGCGTAGCGTCAGGGGGCCTAGCAGACATTCAGTACTTC.

The chain links TRBV6-5 to TRBJ1-2; weak D call: TRBD1 (6 bases). From germline, CDR1 is MNHEY and CDR2 SVGAGI. This CDR3 contains 16 residues. Trimming pared 0 bases from V and 6 bases from J, leaving 17 bases between. The CDR3 nucleotides read TGTGCCAGCAGTTACTCGAGGGGGGTTGGGTTTAATGGCTACACCTTC. This encodes CASSYSRGVGFNGYTF.

V gene TRBV6-2 or TRBV6-3 combines with J gene TRBJ2-5, with 8 bases fitting TRBD2. This CDR3 has 16 amino acids. CDR1 is MNHEY, CDR2 SVGEGT, per germline. The J segment lost 2 bases and the V segment lost 6 bases, leaving 11 bases of the junction unmatched. CDR3 sequence reads: CASRNYPGTSQETQYF. The CDR3 DNA sequence: TGTGCCAGCAGAAATTACCCCGGGACTAGTCAAGAGACCCAGTACTTC.

The chain employs TRBV4-1 and TRBJ2-1, with 12 bases that match TRBD2. J gave up 2 bases and V 6 bases, and 11 bases lay outside the gene matches. Germline V gene sequence: CDR1 MGHRA, CDR2 YSYEKL. This CDR3 has 18 residues. CDR3 coding DNA: TGCGCCAGCAGTGGGCCGGGACTAGCGGGCGGTGCCTACAATGAGCAGTTCTTC. It is translated as CASSGPGLAGGAYNEQFF.

This clonotype was observed at least ten times. V is TRBV7-3 and J is TRBJ2-1; D is possibly TRBD1 (6 bases). The V end lost 0 bases, the J end lost 7 bases, and 22 bases lay between the germline ends. Per the germline V gene, CDR1 is SGHTA and CDR2 is FQGTGA. The CDR3 has 18 amino acids. The CDR3 DNA reads TGTGCCAGCAGCTTAACGTCGTTTCAGGGGACGGTTAGGAATGAGCAGTTCTTC. This codes for CASSLTSFQGTVRNEQFF.